What follows are 13 T cell receptor beta chains derived from one specimen sequenced in a study of T cell responses to AZD1222 COVID-19 vaccine. Sequencing used immunoSEQ multiplex PCR; TCRdb keeps in-frame clones, though not all of them. Of about 160,000 clones in the sample, 94% were seen once. Source: peripheral blood, taken on day 0 of AZD1222 vaccination. These receptors all stem from an adult in good health.

The chain couples TRBV5-8 to TRBJ2-6; 8 bases match TRBD1. The J segment lost 0 bases and the V segment lost 1 base, leaving 9 bases of the junction unmatched. Per the germline V gene, CDR1 is SGHTS and CDR2 is YDEGEE. The CDR3 loop spans 19 amino acids. The chain's CDR3 is CASSLLVGTGASGANVLTF. The CDR3 DNA follows: TGTGCCAGCAGCTTGTTAGTAGGGACAGGAGCCTCTGGGGCCAACGTCCTGACTTTC.

The chain has TRBV6-4 and TRBJ2-3; the D gene could be TRBD1 or TRBD2 (6 bases each). The CDR3 loop spans 15 amino acids. Germline V gene sequence: CDR1 MRHNA, CDR2 SNTAGT. The V gene lost 4 bases and the J gene lost 4 bases, with 15 bases spanning the gap. The CDR3 loop is CASSGWAGEADTQYF. As DNA, the CDR3 is TGTGCCAGCAGTGGTTGGGCAGGGGAGGCAGATACGCAGTATTTT.

This clone was seen just once. The V call is TRBV29-1, the J call TRBJ2-5; 11 bases are shared with TRBD1. The CDR3 is 14 residues long. From germline, CDR1 is SQVTM and CDR2 ANQGSEA. The ends lost 7 bases at V and 5 bases at J; junction bases unmatched: 9. The CDR3 DNA follows: TGCAGCGCCCGGGACAGGGGGGCGTATGAGACCCAGTACTTC. Translation: CSARDRGAYETQYF.

This clone was picked up one time. The rearrangement links TRBV5-1 to TRBJ1-2; D is uncertain. This CDR3 comprises 13 residues. Germline values: CDR1 SGHRS, CDR2 YFSETQ. Trimming left V 0 bases short and J 2 bases short, with 5 bases between. For the CDR3, the DNA is TGCGCCAGCAGCTTGGCCCAAAACTATGGCTACACCTTC. It is translated as CASSLAQNYGYTF.

This chain uses TRBV10-2 with TRBJ2-2; D gene ambiguous. Germline V CDR1 and CDR2: WSHSY, SAAADI. V was clipped by 1 base and J by 1 base, with 10 bases between them. This CDR3 contains 16 residues. CDR3: CASSEYGSWNTGELFF. CDR3 DNA sequence: TGCGCCAGCAGTGAGTACGGTAGCTGGAACACCGGGGAGCTGTTTTTT.

Note on this clone: Additional DNA sequences in this sample encode the identical CDR3. This rearrangement joins TRBV12-3 or TRBV12-4 to TRBJ2-3; no definite D call. This CDR3 comprises 12 residues. Deletions cut 6 bases from V and 4 bases from J, with 8 bases between. The CDR3 sequence: CASSRLADTQYF. CDR3 nucleotide sequence: TGTGCCAGCAGCCGGCTAGCAGATACGCAGTATTTT.

The chain couples TRBV5-5 to TRBJ1-2, with D uncertain. V lost 0 bases and J 3 bases, leaving 6 bases between the germline ends. CDR1 and CDR2 (germline): SGHKS, YYEKEE (reference sequence). The length of the CDR3 is 13 residues. The DNA of the CDR3 is TGTGCCAGCAGCTTGGACCTAGACTATGGCTACACCTTC. As protein: CASSLDLDYGYTF.

The chain recombines TRBV28 with TRBJ1-4, with TRBD1 matching over 7 bases. V shed 3 bases and J 8 bases; nucleotides not matched to a gene: 9. This CDR3 is built from 15 residues. The V gene's germline CDR1 is MDHEN and CDR2 SYDVKM. The CDR3, as DNA: TGTGCCAGCAGTTTGGAGTTAGGGGGCGGGGAAAAACTGTTTTTT. It translates to CASSLELGGGEKLFF. The full variable domain, completed using reference TRBV28 and TRBJ1-4, is DVKVTQSSRYLVKRTGEKVFLECVQDMDHENMFWYRQDPGLGLRLIYFSYDVKMKEKGDIPEGYSVSREKKERFSLILESASTNQTSMYLCASSLELGGGEKLFFGSGTQLSVL.

This chain joins TRBV2 and TRBJ1-2, with D possibly TRBD1 on 5 matching bases. V was pared by 2 bases and J by 7 bases, with 17 bases between. The CDR3 has 15 residues. Germline assignment: CDR1 SNHLY and CDR2 FYNNEI. CDR3 in DNA: TGTGCCAGCAGTGAACGCTGGGGGGATGACCGTGGCTACACCTTC. Amino acids: CASSERWGDDRGYTF. The full variable domain, its missing parts supplied by reference TRBV2 and TRBJ1-2, is EPEVTQTPSHQVTQMGQEVILRCVPISNHLYFYWYRQILGQKVEFLVSFYNNEISEKSEIFDDQFSVERPDGSNFTLKIRSTKLEDSAMYFCASSERWGDDRGYTFGSGTRLTVV.

This chain links TRBV28 with TRBJ1-1; TRBD1 aligns across 7 bases. The ends lost 2 bases at V and 3 bases at J; junction bases unmatched: 12. CDR3 length: 17 residues. CDR1 is MDHEN and CDR2 is SYDVKM in the germline V gene. CDR3 residues: CASSLPRDSGADTEAFF. Here the CDR3 DNA reads TGTGCCAGCAGTTTACCCCGGGACAGCGGGGCGGACACTGAAGCTTTCTTT.

V gene TRBV19 combines with J gene TRBJ1-6; D gene unclear. V was shortened by 3 bases and J by 9 bases, with 12 bases between the two germline ends. The CDR3 covers 14 residues. Germline CDR1 LNHDA, CDR2 SQIVND (reference sequence). Written as DNA, the CDR3 is TGTGCCAGTAGTATCGGACCGCCTGGTTCACCCCTCCACTTT. Translated, it gives CASSIGPPGSPLHF.

This chain joins TRBV12-3 or TRBV12-4 and TRBJ2-1; D remains ambiguous. V was pared by 6 bases and J by 5 bases, with 11 bases between. This CDR3 is 13 amino acids long. CDR3 residues: CASSRLVNNEQFF. CDR3 sequence (DNA): TGTGCCAGCAGCCGACTGGTAAACAATGAGCAGTTCTTC.

The chain recombines TRBV6-5 with TRBJ1-5, with D perhaps TRBD1 (5 bases). The germline V and J ends were trimmed by 6 bases and 3 bases, with 9 bases remaining between them. Germline V gives CDR1 MNHEY, CDR2 SVGAGI. The CDR3 covers 13 residues. The chain's CDR3 is CASSDRDNQPQHF. In DNA, the CDR3 is TGTGCCAGCAGCGACAGAGACAATCAGCCCCAGCATTTT.